This TCR beta chain was captured by sequencing in a study of CD8 T cells in ankylosing spondylitis. The germline V gene encodes CDR1 SGHVS and CDR2 FNYEAQ. Trimming stripped 1 base from V and 0 bases from J, with 10 bases between. The CDR3 length is 16 residues. Points from the study as a whole: Blood from ankylosing spondylitis patients appeared to carry a characteristic eight-variant TCR beta motif.

A remark on this clonotype: Antigen specificity is unknown.

TCRdb independently ran MiXCR on the 5' RACE reads; one entry per CDR3 protein. The table lists 130,000 or so distinct CDR3 sequences, roughly 17% of them singletons, with roughly 30% in the top ten. The TCR was taken from a male donor with ankylosing spondylitis. The sequenced material came from blood, either unsorted or a sorted T cell fraction (not recorded which). The chain has TRBV7-6 and TRBJ2-1, with D possibly being TRBD1 (6 bases). In nucleotides, the CDR3 is TGTGCCAGCAGCTTAGGACCCAGGGGCTCCTACAATGAGCAGTTCTTC. Its translation is CASSLGPRGSYNEQFF.